This T cell receptor beta chain was found in a study of blood T cells in healthy people across ages (dated by TCRdb to about 2015). In the study overall: In model experiments, template switching captured about one uniquely barcoded TCR beta cDNA molecule for every two T cells. The donors were split into four age groups: young (average 16 years), middle-aged (39), aged (62) and long-lived (approximately 80). To avoid experimental bias, donors of different ages were randomly spread across the sequencing lanes. To track age-related changes in TCR beta repertoire diversity, the study relied on deep sequencing normalized with unique cDNA molecular identifiers. Using the same blood draw, the study looked at two additional independent replicas of 1 million unique cDNA reads for two donors, one aged 18 to 30 and the other aged 80 or older. Summary of the overall study and its limitations: Donor CMV infection status was unknown, potentially confounding age-related changes in expanded clonotypes. Observed TCR beta diversity correlated strongly with the percentage of naive T cells measured by flow cytometry. Estimates of total diversity based on one million sequenced T cells were considered lower bounds and underestimates. Bulk unsorted PBMC profiling prevented conclusive comparison of naive and antigen-experienced compartments. As age increased, observed TCR beta diversity per million T cells dropped in a roughly linear way, and a significant reduction was already evident by age approximately 40. Compared with the aged group, the long-lived group had more naive CD4+ T cells, fewer expanded clones and increased TCR diversity, a pattern suggesting age selection.

The library was made by 5' RACE. Sequenced on an Illumina HiSeq 2500. The second PCR ran for roughly 7 to 11 cycles and used a J-beta primer mix along with a sample-barcoded 5' primer. Each TCR beta cDNA molecule received a unique molecular identifier from a template-switch 5' adaptor carrying 12 random nucleotides. Each sample yielded at least 2.5 million CDR3-containing paired-end reads. The Mint cDNA synthesis kit, primed by a TRBC-specific oligonucleotide, was used to synthesize first-strand cDNA from all RNA. All cDNA was treated with uracil-DNA glycosylase and then went through a first 18-cycle PCR with the universal primers M1SS and BC2_uni_R. Under the source paper's analysis protocol: For normalization, 1 million high-quality reads, each with a distinct molecular identifier, were randomly selected from each sample. Instead of being binned into consensus sequences, reads with shared molecular identifiers were discarded. MiTCR, run with a Q25 quality threshold and the strictest error-elimination algorithm, handled CDR3 identification, clonotype clustering and error correction. Lower-bound total TCR beta diversity was estimated with a nonparametric unseen species model using Euler transformation. TCRdb passed the public sequencing reads through fastp at Q25 and MiXCR, retaining productive beta sequences. Every distinct CDR3 protein forms one entry, paired with its most common genes and DNA. TCRdb's processing, not the authors' own work, is the source of the V and J calls. The sample profile shows over 500,000 distinct CDR3 sequences; approximately 52% of them were found once. The biggest ten clones account for around an eighth of the sample.

Trimming removed 0 bases from V and 1 base from J; the gene matches leave 6 bases unexplained. The CDR3, from cysteine to phenylalanine, totals 16 residues. Only CDR3 DNA remains: 48 bases, in frame from the first base. Taken from the germline V gene, the CDR1 and CDR2 loops are MNHEY and SVGAGI. The 39 donors, aged 6 to 90 years, were systemically healthy Caucasian individuals from Russia. Around 9.9 milliliters of peripheral blood were collected from each donor into EDTA-treated Vacutainer tubes. Ficoll-Paque density-gradient centrifugation was used to isolate PBMCs, with at least 6.5 million per sample. Trizol reagent was used to extract total RNA from the PBMCs, yielding at least 6 micrograms per sample. The percentages of naive CD45RAhigh/CD27high T cells were determined by flow cytometry on a PBMC aliquot from every donor. In this sample, this clonotype turned up many times. What antigen it recognizes has not been identified. One base away there is no much larger clone; base qualities are not given.

Source material: blood. The sequence derives from a woman of 80 years or more in good health. The V and J genes are TRBV6-5 and TRBJ2-7; 7 bases in the middle match TRBD1. Here is the DNA: TGTGCCAGCAGTTACTCGATAACAGGGGCATCCTACGAGCAGTACTTC. Its protein is CASSYSITGASYEQYF.